Below are 29 T cell receptor beta chains sequenced from a single sample in a study of CD8 T cells in Susac syndrome. Random hexamers primed reverse transcription of roughly 0.5 to 1 ug RNA. Using its own MiXCR run on the immunoSEQ multiplex PCR reads, TCRdb lists one record per CDR3 protein. The sample includes some 120,000 distinct CDR3 sequences, around 90% of them seen just once. What was sequenced was CD8+ T cells from PBMCs. The receptors shown here come from a human donor in good health.

The rearrangement joins TRBV20-1 to TRBJ2-5, with D perhaps given as TRBD1 or TRBD2 (5 bases each). In germline, CDR1 is DFQATT, CDR2 SNEGSKA (reference sequence). Trimming removed 7 bases at V and 10 bases at J, with 22 bases between. This CDR3 has 13 residues. CDR3 region: CSGPGPRLGDQYF. The CDR3 DNA reads TGCAGTGGTCCGGGACCCCGTCTTGGGGACCAGTACTTC.

The chain combines TRBV5-8 with TRBJ2-1, with TRBD1 matching over 10 bases. The CDR3 runs 15 residues. CDR1 is SGHTS, CDR2 YDEGEE, per germline. Unmatched junction bases numbered 8, after V lost 2 bases and J lost 9 bases. This CDR3 is CASSFRTGGVGEQFF. In nucleotides, the CDR3 is TGTGCCAGCAGCTTTCGGACAGGGGGGGTAGGTGAGCAGTTCTTC. Based on the CDR3 plus reference TRBV5-8 and TRBJ2-1, the full variable domain is EAGVTQSPTHLIKTRGQQATLRCSPISGHTSVYWYQQALGLGLQFLLWYDEGEERNRGNFPPRFSGRQFPNYSSELNVNALELEDSALYLCASSFRTGGVGEQFFGPGTRLTVL.

This chain links TRBV10-3 with TRBJ1-5, with D possibly matching TRBD1 (6 bases). Trimming took 0 bases from V and 1 from J, leaving 7 bases between them. The CDR3 is made up of 15 amino acids. The germline CDR1 and CDR2 sequences are ENHRY and SYGVKD. As DNA, the CDR3 is TGTGCCATCAGTGAGTCTGACAGGAGCAATCAGCCCCAGCATTTT. Its protein is CAISESDRSNQPQHF.

This chain connects TRBV5-1 to TRBJ1-1; possibly TRBD1 for D (5 bases). CDR3 length: 16 residues. CDR1 and CDR2 from the germline V gene are SGHRS and YFSETQ. V was pared by 0 bases and J by 1 base, with 13 bases between. CDR3 nucleotides: TGCGCCAGCAGCTTGGGCGGCGGGGGTACGAACACTGAAGCTTTCTTT. This translates into CASSLGGGGTNTEAFF.

This clonotype appeared once. In nucleotides, the CDR3 is TGCGCCAGCAGCCAAGAATGGGCAGGGTTTTATGAGCAGTTCTTC. Amino acids: CASSQEWAGFYEQFF. The V call is TRBV4-3, the J call TRBJ2-1; D may be TRBD1 (5 bases). Trimming cost V 0 bases and J 8 bases, with 14 bases left between them. This CDR3 is 15 amino acids long. Germline V gives CDR1 LGHNA, CDR2 YSLEER.

This clonotype has a handful of counts. This sequence joins TRBV25-1 and TRBJ2-3; weak D call: TRBD2 (7 bases). This CDR3 has 13 amino acids. CDR1 and CDR2 (germline): MGHDK, SYGVNS. Deletions cut 8 bases from V and 3 bases from J, with 12 bases between. CDR3 DNA: TGTGCCAGCTCGGAGGGGGGGACAGATACGCAGTATTTT. Translating gives CASSEGGTDTQYF.

The genes are TRBV6-6 and TRBJ1-6; tentative D call: TRBD1 (6 bases). V was pared by 7 bases and J by 8 bases, with 18 bases between. Germline CDR1 and CDR2: MNHNY and SVGAGI (reference sequence). CDR3 length: 15 amino acids. CDR3 sequence: CASTTTQGSYSPLHF. In DNA, the CDR3 is TGTGCCAGCACTACCACACAGGGATCCTATTCACCCCTCCACTTT.

This chain connects TRBV28 to TRBJ2-5; tentative D call: TRBD1 (6 bases). Germline CDR1 reads MDHEN; CDR2 reads SYDVKM. The length of the CDR3 is 14 residues. The V end lost 7 bases, the J end lost 9 bases, and 21 bases lay between the germline ends. CDR3 coding DNA: TGTGCCAGCACCCACGGGACACCTCAACGAGCCCAGTACTTC. Translated: CASTHGTPQRAQYF.

The rearrangement links TRBV7-9 to TRBJ2-7; 9 bases agree with TRBD2. The CDR3 length is 15 residues. Per germline, CDR1 SEHNR and CDR2 FQNEAQ (reference sequence). V gave up 5 bases and J gave up 6 bases; unmatched junction bases: 11. CDR3: CASSRGSGRHGEQYF. CDR3 DNA: TGTGCCAGCAGCCGAGGAAGCGGGAGGCACGGCGAGCAGTACTTC.

The chain employs TRBV5-8 and TRBJ2-2, with 7 bases lining up with TRBD1. Trimming at V came to 7 bases and at J to 1 base, leaving 7 bases not matched to a gene. This CDR3 has 15 amino acids. Germline V gene lookup returns CDR1 SGHTS and CDR2 YDEGEE. CDR3 DNA: TGTGCCAGCTCGTTGGGGACAGTGAACACCGGGGAGCTGTTTTTT. Amino acids: CASSLGTVNTGELFF.

Here the CDR3 reads CASSHAPRGDTEAFF. CDR3 sequence (DNA): TGTGCCAGCAGCCACGCCCCCCGGGGGGACACTGAAGCTTTCTTT. This chain uses TRBV3-1 with TRBJ1-1; the D gene is possibly TRBD1 (5 bases). Trimming pared 3 bases from V and 3 bases from J, leaving 14 bases between. The CDR3 has 15 amino acids. CDR1 LGHDT and CDR2 YNNKEL come from the germline V gene (reference sequence). Based on the CDR3 plus reference TRBV3-1 and TRBJ1-1, the full variable domain is DTAVSQTPKYLVTQMGNDKSIKCEQNLGHDTMYWYKQDSKKFLKIMFSYNNKELIINETVPNRFSPKSPDKAHLNLHINSLELGDSAVYFCASSHAPRGDTEAFFGQGTRLTVV.

This clonotype came up once. J is TRBJ1-2 and V is TRBV6-5, with D possibly being TRBD1 (6 bases). The germline gives CDR1 MNHEY, CDR2 SVGAGI. This CDR3 spans 17 amino acids. With 6 bases removed from V and 8 bases from J, the gap between germline ends came to 28 bases. The chain's CDR3 is CASSYHTKQGLPWGYTF. The CDR3 DNA is TGTGCCAGCAGCTACCACACCAAACAGGGCCTACCCTGGGGCTACACCTTC.

The CDR3 loop reads CASRRGQGTNYGYTF. The CDR3 region has the DNA TGTGCCAGTCGCCGCGGACAGGGGACCAACTATGGCTACACCTTC. The chain links TRBV19 to TRBJ1-2; 9 nucleotides agree with TRBD1. The ends lost 8 bases at V and 2 bases at J; junction bases unmatched: 9. CDR3 length: 15 amino acids. Germline loops: CDR1 LNHDA, CDR2 SQIVND (reference sequence).

The J gene is TRBJ2-2, the V gene TRBV20-1, with 8 bases identical to TRBD1. Germline V gene sequence: CDR1 DFQATT, CDR2 SNEGSKA (reference sequence). The CDR3 spans 13 residues. J gave up 6 bases and V 8 bases, and 8 bases lay outside the gene matches. The DNA for the CDR3 is TGCAGTCCCGACAGGGGACGGGCCGGGGAGCTGTTTTTT. It translates to CSPDRGRAGELFF.

The chain is built from TRBV12-3 or TRBV12-4 and TRBJ2-6; TRBD1 matches at 7 bases. V shed 6 bases, J shed 1 base, and the junction held 0 bases outside the gene matches. The CDR3 consists of 14 residues. In nucleotides, the CDR3 is TGTGCCAGCAGGGACAGGTCTGGGGCCAACGTCCTGACTTTC. This gives the protein CASRDRSGANVLTF.

V and J are TRBV7-2 and TRBJ2-7; 8 nucleotides agree with TRBD2. Per the germline V gene, CDR1 is SGHTA and CDR2 is FQGNSA. The trim removed 6 bases at V and 2 bases at J, leaving 9 bases unmatched. The CDR3 sequence is 15 residues long. The CDR3: CASRITGLGTYEQYF. DNA of the CDR3: TGTGCCAGCAGGATTACGGGACTAGGGACCTACGAGCAGTACTTC.

V gene TRBV7-2 combines with J gene TRBJ2-7; 7 nucleotides align to TRBD1. The CDR3 has 15 residues. The V and J ends lost 5 bases and 0 bases, in that order; junction bases with no gene match: 7. The germline V gene has CDR1 SGHTA and CDR2 FQGNSA. The CDR3: CASSPGTAFSYEQYF. The CDR3 coding sequence is TGTGCCAGCAGCCCCGGGACAGCTTTCTCCTACGAGCAGTACTTC.

CDR3: CASSHRSGGSSYNEQFF. CDR3 nucleotide sequence: TGTGCCAGCAGCCACCGCAGCGGGGGGAGCTCCTACAATGAGCAGTTCTTC. The chain combines TRBV4-2 with TRBJ2-1; TRBD2 agrees at 9 bases. CDR1 is LGHNA, CDR2 YNFKEQ, per germline. The ends lost 3 bases at V and 0 bases at J; junction bases unmatched: 6. This CDR3 has 17 amino acids.

J is TRBJ1-1 and V is TRBV10-3; D gene uncertain. The CDR3 sequence is 15 residues long. V lost 0 bases, J lost 0 bases, and 8 bases lay in between. Germline V gene data show CDR1 as ENHRY and CDR2 as SYGVKD. Written as DNA, the CDR3 is TGTGCCATCAGTGAGTCGATGGGAATGAACACTGAAGCTTTCTTT. Translation gives CAISESMGMNTEAFF.

This clonotype was counted a single time. CDR3 nucleotides: TGCAGCGCCCTAACAGGGGCCGGGCAGCCCCAGCATTTT. Translating gives CSALTGAGQPQHF. The chain combines TRBV29-1 with TRBJ1-5; TRBD1 matches at 7 bases. V dropped 7 bases and J dropped 7; count of bases not matched to a gene: 10. From germline, CDR1 is SQVTM and CDR2 ANQGSEA. This CDR3 has 13 amino acids.

This rearrangement joins TRBV10-3 to TRBJ1-1; D is perhaps TRBD1 (5 bases). The CDR3 runs 13 residues. V lost 3 bases and J lost 4, with 9 bases in between. The germline CDR1 and CDR2 sequences are ENHRY and SYGVKD. The CDR3 region has the DNA TGTGCCATCAGTGACGGGGGAAGCACTGAAGCTTTCTTT. Protein product: CAISDGGSTEAFF.

The chain couples TRBV7-2 to TRBJ1-2; tentatively, D is TRBD1 (5 bases). In germline, CDR1 is SGHTA, CDR2 FQGNSA. Trimming shortened V by 5 bases and J by 4 bases, and 14 bases separated the two germline ends. The CDR3 consists of 14 residues. As DNA, the CDR3 is TGTGCCAGCAGCCTAGAGACAGAGGGCTATGGCTACACCTTC. This translates into CASSLETEGYGYTF.

The chain has TRBV7-8 and TRBJ1-1, with no clear D. Germline V CDR1 and CDR2: SGHVS, FQNEAQ. Trimming pared 5 bases from V and 0 bases from J, leaving 13 bases between. This CDR3 spans 15 amino acids. This CDR3 reads CASSPPLGMNTEAFF. CDR3 in DNA: TGTGCCAGCAGCCCTCCGCTCGGGATGAACACTGAAGCTTTCTTT.

CDR3 bases: TGTGCCACCAGCAGAGATCGGTTGTGGCAGCCCCAGCATTTT. Protein: CATSRDRLWQPQHF. The V and J genes are TRBV15 and TRBJ1-5; D is undetermined. V lost 0 bases and J 7 bases, leaving 10 bases between the germline ends. The CDR3 consists of 14 residues. Germline lookup yields CDR1 LNHNV and CDR2 YYDKDF (reference sequence).

The DNA of the CDR3 is TGTGCCAGCAGCCCCTTCGTGGGCGGGGGGAACAATGAGCAGTTCTTC. Its translation: CASSPFVGGGNNEQFF. This chain joins TRBV9 and TRBJ2-1; 8 bases are a match to TRBD2. Per germline, CDR1 SGDLS and CDR2 YYNGEE. The CDR3 totals 16 residues. The J segment lost 5 bases and the V segment lost 4 bases, leaving 11 bases of the junction unmatched.

This clonotype was counted a single time. The chain recombines TRBV29-1 with TRBJ1-1; D might be TRBD1 (6 bases). Trimming stripped 4 bases from V and 5 bases from J, with 8 bases between. This CDR3 spans 11 amino acids. In germline, CDR1 is SQVTM, CDR2 ANQGSEA. CDR3 coding DNA: TGCAGCGTTGCGCAGGGGACTGAAGCTTTCTTT. This codes for CSVAQGTEAFF.

The chain combines TRBV7-2 with TRBJ2-3; 11 positions agree with TRBD2. This CDR3 has 15 amino acids. CDR1 and CDR2 from the germline V gene are SGHTA and FQGNSA. The V segment lost 5 bases and the J segment 3 bases; nucleotides outside the gene matches: 4. The CDR3 region has the DNA TGTGCCAGCAGCCTTAGCGGGGGGGCGACAGATACGCAGTATTTT. This gives the protein CASSLSGGATDTQYF.

This clonotype was detected once. The J gene is TRBJ2-2, the V gene TRBV20-1, with a tentative D call TRBD2 (6 bases). The V end lost 0 bases, the J end lost 5 bases, and 16 bases lay between the germline ends. The CDR3 runs 16 residues. Germline CDR1 DFQATT, CDR2 SNEGSKA (reference sequence). The CDR3 here is CSARDHSGGGTGELFF. CDR3 DNA sequence: TGCAGTGCTAGAGATCATAGCGGAGGTGGTACCGGGGAGCTGTTTTTT.

The rearrangement joins TRBV30 to TRBJ2-2; TRBD1 agrees at 7 bases. The germline V gene encodes CDR1 GTSNPN and CDR2 SVGIG (reference sequence). After removal of 0 bases from V and 5 bases from J, the junction contained 3 bases not matched to a gene. This CDR3 has 14 residues. CDR3 amino acids: CAWSVYRGTGELFF. The CDR3 DNA reads as TGTGCCTGGAGTGTCTACAGGGGAACCGGGGAGCTGTTTTTT.